This paragraph reports one TCR beta chain. Antigen unknown. The protocol was immunoSEQ multiplex PCR, while the TCRdb copy is restricted to in-frame clones and leaves out a portion. In the table there are about 120,000 clones, 90% of which are singletons. These data are taken from a study of graft-versus-host responses after intestinal transplantation. Study overall: Uniformly, recipients were administered anti-thymocyte globulin induction with subsequent tacrolimus and steroids for two to three years.

The germline gives CDR1 GTSNPN, CDR2 SVGIG (reference sequence). The CDR3 has 11 amino acids. V was shortened by 2 bases and J by 10 bases, with 9 bases between the two germline ends. Study observations and caveats: Early after transplant, HvG clones declined as circulating GvH clones peaked. GvH clones detected in recipient marrow included some appearing first in ileum or blood. The presence of high graft-versus-host to host-versus-graft clonal ratios in allografts characterized patients with graft-donor T cell macrochimerism.

The chain employs TRBV30 and TRBJ2-1; unclear D gene. The sequencing used unstimulated CD4+ T cells sorted from spleen or lymph node cells, collected before intestinal transplant. This TCR was sampled from a human donor who received an intestinal transplant. The CDR3 loop reads CAWSSLSEQFF. The CDR3 region has the DNA TGTGCCTGGAGTTCCCTTTCGGAGCAGTTCTTC.